The 29 T cell receptor beta chains reported below all come from one sample, sequenced in a study of blood T cell repertoires in COVID-19. Libraries were prepared by immunoSEQ multiplex PCR; TCRdb keeps only in-frame clonotypes and omits some of them. The sample has some 180,000 clones; roughly nine tenths are singletons. The sequenced sample was peripheral blood. These receptor sequences come from a man aged 70-80 years with active or convalescent COVID-19.

The chain has TRBV7-9 and TRBJ2-7, with D maybe TRBD1 (6 bases). With 5 bases removed from V and 1 base from J, the gap between germline ends came to 15 bases. CDR3 size: 15 residues. The germline CDR1 and CDR2 sequences are SEHNR and FQNEAQ (reference sequence). The CDR3 here is CASSPGQPQSYEQYF. CDR3 nucleotide sequence: TGTGCCAGCAGCCCAGGACAGCCCCAATCCTACGAGCAGTACTTC.

V and J are TRBV19 and TRBJ1-1; tentatively, D is TRBD1 (6 bases). This CDR3 is 14 amino acids long. Germline V gene sequence: CDR1 LNHDA, CDR2 SQIVND (reference sequence). The V end lost 7 bases, the J end lost 5 bases, and 17 bases lay between the germline ends. The CDR3 DNA reads as TGTGCCAGTATGGACAGACTCTTAGGGACTGAAGCTTTCTTT. Its translation: CASMDRLLGTEAFF.

J is TRBJ2-1 and V is TRBV7-3; D unresolved. The V and J ends lost 2 bases and 9 bases respectively, with 8 bases between them. The CDR3 totals 12 residues. Germline lookup yields CDR1 SGHTA and CDR2 FQGTGA. DNA for the CDR3: TGTGCCAGCAGCTTATTCGACTCTGAGCAGTTCTTC. As protein: CASSLFDSEQFF.

The genes are TRBV4-1 and TRBJ2-3, with 9 bases matching TRBD1. The length of the CDR3 is 17 residues. Per the germline V gene, CDR1 is MGHRA and CDR2 is YSYEKL. The ends lost 2 bases at V and 6 bases at J; junction bases unmatched: 12. CDR3 protein: CASSQTTGGRVTDTQYF. The CDR3 DNA reads as TGCGCCAGCAGCCAAACCACAGGGGGCCGAGTTACGGATACGCAGTATTTT.

The rearrangement links TRBV12-5 to TRBJ1-5; D gene uncertain. Trimming removed 3 bases from V and 11 bases from J, with 14 bases in between. CDR3 length: 13 residues. Germline lookup yields CDR1 LGHNT and CDR2 FRNRAP. The CDR3 DNA reads TGTGCTAGTGGTTTCCCCCAACTCAAGTCCCAGCATTTT. Translated: CASGFPQLKSQHF.

The rearrangement uses TRBV11-2 and TRBJ2-2, with unresolved D. This CDR3 region has 13 residues. Germline V gives CDR1 SGHAT, CDR2 FQNNGV. Trimming cost V 4 bases and J 3 bases, with 6 bases left between them. DNA for the CDR3: TGTGCCAGCAGCTCCTACTACACCGGGGAGCTGTTTTTT. It yields the protein CASSSYYTGELFF.

The chain is built from TRBV5-1 and TRBJ1-2; D unclear. The CDR3 length is 13 residues. V shed 0 bases and J shed 8 bases, with 11 bases lying between them. Germline CDR1 SGHRS, CDR2 YFSETQ. CDR3 amino acids: CASSLGPNQGYTF. In DNA, the CDR3 is TGCGCCAGCAGCTTGGGCCCAAATCAGGGCTACACCTTC.

The chain uses TRBV5-1 and TRBJ1-3; TRBD1 matches at 8 bases. The J segment lost 2 bases and the V segment lost 4 bases, leaving 2 bases of the junction unmatched. The CDR3 has 14 amino acids. Germline V CDR1 and CDR2: SGHRS, YFSETQ. CDR3 DNA sequence: TGCGCCAGCAGCGACAGGGGTCCTGGAAACACCATATATTTT. Residues: CASSDRGPGNTIYF.

V and J are TRBV2 and TRBJ1-6; 7 bases match TRBD1. Germline lookup yields CDR1 SNHLY and CDR2 FYNNEI. CDR3 length equals 14 residues. Trimming took 6 bases from V and 5 from J; bases not matched to a gene: 4. CDR3 region: CASRTGYHNSPLHF. In DNA form, the CDR3 reads TGTGCCAGCAGGACAGGGTACCATAATTCACCCCTCCACTTT. Full variable domain (outside the CDR3, taken from reference TRBV2 and TRBJ1-6): EPEVTQTPSHQVTQMGQEVILRCVPISNHLYFYWYRQILGQKVEFLVSFYNNEISEKSEIFDDQFSVERPDGSNFTLKIRSTKLEDSAMYFCASRTGYHNSPLHFGNGTRLTVT.

The chain couples TRBV28 to TRBJ1-6; 12 positions match TRBD1. CDR1 and CDR2 from the germline V gene are MDHEN and SYDVKM. The CDR3 is 17 amino acids. Trimming at V came to 6 bases and at J to 7 bases, leaving 10 bases not matched to a gene. The CDR3 nucleotides read TGTGCCAGCAGATCCGATGGGGACAGGGGGCGGAATTCACCCCTCCACTTT. Its protein is CASRSDGDRGRNSPLHF. The complete variable domain, with remaining parts taken from reference TRBV28 and TRBJ1-6, reads DVKVTQSSRYLVKRTGEKVFLECVQDMDHENMFWYRQDPGLGLRLIYFSYDVKMKEKGDIPEGYSVSREKKERFSLILESASTNQTSMYLCASRSDGDRGRNSPLHFGNGTRLTVT.

The chain has TRBV2 and TRBJ1-5, with 9 bases that match TRBD1. Germline CDR1 and CDR2: SNHLY and FYNNEI. The CDR3 runs 15 residues. The V and J ends lost 7 bases and 2 bases, in that order; junction bases with no gene match: 6. CDR3 DNA: TGTGCCAGCACCTCGGACAGGGGAGGCAATCAGCCCCAGCATTTT. This translates into CASTSDRGGNQPQHF.

The chain recombines TRBV10-3 with TRBJ2-1; no clear D. Trimming took 1 base from V and 7 from J, leaving 20 bases between them. Germline CDR1 and CDR2: ENHRY and SYGVKD. The CDR3 runs 17 residues. The CDR3 bases are TGTGCCATCAGTGAGTTTGTACAGAATTCCGTTCTGAATGAGCAGTTCTTC. Protein: CAISEFVQNSVLNEQFF.

The V call is TRBV28, the J call TRBJ1-5; D gene uncertain. The CDR3 is 15 amino acids. V was trimmed by 1 base and J by 1 base, leaving 8 bases between them. The V gene's germline CDR1 is MDHEN and CDR2 SYDVKM. CDR3 bases: TGTGCCAGCAGTTTATCGACTGCGAGCAATCAGCCCCAGCATTTT. It codes for CASSLSTASNQPQHF. Full variable domain (outside the CDR3, taken from reference TRBV28 and TRBJ1-5): DVKVTQSSRYLVKRTGEKVFLECVQDMDHENMFWYRQDPGLGLRLIYFSYDVKMKEKGDIPEGYSVSREKKERFSLILESASTNQTSMYLCASSLSTASNQPQHFGDGTRLSIL.

This clone was recorded once. The chain combines TRBV27 with TRBJ2-2; possible D gene TRBD1, 6 bases. V shed 0 bases and J shed 1 base, with 15 bases lying between them. The CDR3 loop spans 18 amino acids. Germline V gene lookup returns CDR1 MNHEY and CDR2 SMNVEV (reference sequence). The chain's CDR3 is CASSLSVSPGVNTGELFF. CDR3 nucleotide sequence: TGTGCCAGCAGTTTATCTGTGTCCCCAGGGGTGAACACCGGGGAGCTGTTTTTT.

This chain joins TRBV5-1 and TRBJ2-3; tentatively, D is TRBD1 (6 bases). Germline V gene sequence: CDR1 SGHRS, CDR2 YFSETQ. CDR3 length: 14 residues. Deletions cut 4 bases from V and 5 bases from J, with 14 bases between. CDR3 coding DNA: TGCGCCAGCAGCCTCGGGACAAACAAAGATACGCAGTATTTT. It translates to CASSLGTNKDTQYF.

The V and J genes are TRBV19 and TRBJ1-2; TRBD1 is a possible D gene (6 bases). The CDR3 covers 13 residues. Germline values: CDR1 LNHDA, CDR2 SQIVND (reference sequence). V lost 5 bases and J 4 bases, leaving 11 bases between the germline ends. In nucleotides, the CDR3 is TGTGCCAGTAGTCCGGCAGGGGCCTATGGCTACACCTTC. Translation gives CASSPAGAYGYTF.

The chain links TRBV7-9 to TRBJ1-2; weak D call: TRBD1 (5 bases). The germline CDR1 and CDR2 sequences are SEHNR and FQNEAQ (reference sequence). The V end lost 3 bases, the J end lost 1 base, and 12 bases lay between the germline ends. CDR3 length equals 15 residues. CDR3 residues: CASSFTGPFNYGYTF. CDR3 nucleotide sequence: TGTGCCAGCAGCTTTACAGGACCGTTTAACTATGGCTACACCTTC.

The chain couples TRBV5-1 to TRBJ1-4, with 7 positions matching TRBD1. The trim removed 5 bases at V and 3 bases at J, leaving 4 bases unmatched. Germline V gives CDR1 SGHRS, CDR2 YFSETQ. The length of the CDR3 is 14 residues. The CDR3 coding sequence is TGCGCCAGCAGGCCGGGGACAGCTAATGAAAAACTGTTTTTT. Translating it yields CASRPGTANEKLFF.

The J gene is TRBJ2-2, the V gene TRBV5-1, with D uncertain. V was pared by 0 bases and J by 1 base, with 4 bases between. The CDR3 totals 14 residues. Germline loops: CDR1 SGHRS, CDR2 YFSETQ. The DNA of the CDR3 is TGCGCCAGCAGCTTGGCGGGGAACACCGGGGAGCTGTTTTTT. Translation: CASSLAGNTGELFF.

The chain couples TRBV7-3 to TRBJ2-1, with TRBD1 matching over 9 bases. The CDR3 is 14 residues long. Germline V gene sequence: CDR1 SGHTA, CDR2 FQGTGA. J was trimmed by 8 bases and V by 5 bases; bases with no gene match: 7. The CDR3 sequence: CASSHAGTGYEQFF. CDR3 DNA sequence: TGTGCCAGCAGCCACGCCGGGACAGGGTATGAGCAGTTCTTC.

This clone was seen just once. The chain has TRBV5-6 and TRBJ1-1, with 8 positions matching TRBD1. With 3 bases clipped from V and 4 bases from J, the junction kept 5 bases outside the gene matches. CDR3 length: 14 residues. CDR1 is SGHDT, CDR2 YYEEEE, per germline. CDR3 region: CASSSDRGVTEAFF. The CDR3, as DNA: TGTGCCAGCAGCTCCGACAGGGGTGTCACTGAAGCTTTCTTT.

This clone is a singleton in its sample. The chain employs TRBV5-1 and TRBJ1-1; D not resolved. CDR3 length equals 13 residues. Trimming stripped 3 bases from V and 11 bases from J, with 17 bases between. Germline-derived CDR1 and CDR2 are SGHRS and YFSETQ. The CDR3 DNA is TGCGCCAGCAGCTACTCAACCGGGGATAACGCTTTCTTT. Residues: CASSYSTGDNAFF.

The V and J genes are TRBV7-9 and TRBJ1-1; tentative D call: TRBD1 (6 bases). The germline V gene has CDR1 SEHNR and CDR2 FQNEAQ (reference sequence). The CDR3 totals 14 residues. V lost 4 bases and J lost 0, with 9 bases in between. CDR3 region: CASSSDSMNTEAFF. The CDR3 bases are TGTGCCAGCAGCTCGGACAGTATGAACACTGAAGCTTTCTTT.

The chain recombines TRBV19 with TRBJ2-2; D perhaps matches TRBD2 (6 bases). Looked up from germline, CDR1 is LNHDA and CDR2 is SQIVND (reference sequence). Trimming shortened V by 7 bases and J by 4 bases, and 19 bases separated the two germline ends. The CDR3 has 16 amino acids. CDR3 amino acids: CASKGGGAIGTGELFF. DNA of the CDR3: TGTGCCAGTAAGGGAGGAGGGGCCATTGGCACCGGGGAGCTGTTTTTT.

V and J are TRBV28 and TRBJ2-5; a possible D gene is TRBD1 (5 bases). Trimming pared 2 bases from V and 2 bases from J, leaving 9 bases between. Germline lookup yields CDR1 MDHEN and CDR2 SYDVKM. The CDR3 sequence is 14 residues long. The chain's CDR3 is CASSLPTAQETQYF. Here the CDR3 DNA reads TGTGCCAGCAGTTTACCGACAGCACAAGAGACCCAGTACTTC.

The CDR3 coding sequence is TGTGCCTGCCTCCTCAGGCGAGGACAGGGGAAGGGAGATGGCTACACCTTC. It codes for CACLLRRGQGKGDGYTF. The rearrangement links TRBV30 to TRBJ1-2; TRBD1 matches 9 bases. CDR3 length: 17 amino acids. In germline, CDR1 is GTSNPN, CDR2 SVGIG (reference sequence). Germline trimming cut 6 bases from V and 6 bases from J; bases unmatched to any gene: 20.

This clone showed up just a few times. V is TRBV11-2 and J is TRBJ1-2; no definite D call. Germline CDR1 and CDR2: SGHAT and FQNNGV. V lost 0 bases, J lost 13 bases, and 9 bases lay in between. This CDR3 has 11 residues. The CDR3 reads CASSLETSSTF. CDR3 DNA sequence: TGTGCCAGCAGCTTAGAGACAAGTTCCACCTTC. The whole variable domain, filled in from reference TRBV11-2 and TRBJ1-2, reads EAGVAQSPRYKIIEKRQSVAFWCNPISGHATLYWYQQILGQGPKLLIQFQNNGVVDDSQLPKDRFSAERLKGVDSTLKIQPAKLEDSAVYLCASSLETSSTFGSGTRLTVV.

This chain connects TRBV7-9 to TRBJ1-2; 8 bases fit TRBD1. Germline V CDR1 and CDR2: SEHNR, FQNEAQ (reference sequence). Trimming removed 3 bases from V and 6 bases from J; junction bases left unmatched: 3. This CDR3 is built from 13 residues. CDR3 bases: TGTGCCAGCAGCTTGGACAGGGCCGATGGCTACACCTTC. It translates to CASSLDRADGYTF.

The chain links TRBV7-2 to TRBJ2-6; TRBD1 aligns across 9 bases. Trimming took 2 bases from V and 2 from J; bases not matched to a gene: 10. CDR3 length: 19 amino acids. Germline V lookup: CDR1 SGHTA, CDR2 FQGNSA. The CDR3 region has the DNA TGTGCCAGCAGCTTAAAAGCCGGGACAGGGCTGACTGGGGCCAACGTCCTGACTTTC. This translates into CASSLKAGTGLTGANVLTF.